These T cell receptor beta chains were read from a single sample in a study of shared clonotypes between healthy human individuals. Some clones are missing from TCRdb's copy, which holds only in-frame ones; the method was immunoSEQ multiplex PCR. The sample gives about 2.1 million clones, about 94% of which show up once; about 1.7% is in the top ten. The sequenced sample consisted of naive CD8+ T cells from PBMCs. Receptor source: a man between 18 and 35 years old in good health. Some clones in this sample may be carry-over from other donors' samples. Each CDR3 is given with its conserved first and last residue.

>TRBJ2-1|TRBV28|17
CASSSPLVAPRGNEQFF
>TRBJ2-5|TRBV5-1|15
CASSLGQGSRETQYF
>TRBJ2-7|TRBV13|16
CASSPTTSGSTNEQYF
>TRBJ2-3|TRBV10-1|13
CASSESQADTQYF
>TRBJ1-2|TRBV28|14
CASIAGAGGGGYTF
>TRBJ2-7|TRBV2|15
CASSEAFRDPYEQYF
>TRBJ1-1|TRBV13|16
CASSETGTGGSLGAFF
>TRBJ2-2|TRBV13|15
CASSFTGLGPGELFF
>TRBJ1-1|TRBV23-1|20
CASRRRLVNIPVLPNTEAFF
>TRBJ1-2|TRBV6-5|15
CASSYGTGVHYGYTF
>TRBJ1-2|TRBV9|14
CASSPVGGHYGYTF
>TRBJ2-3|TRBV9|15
CASSVNPASTDTQYF
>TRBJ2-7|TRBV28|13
CASLLAGGSEQYF
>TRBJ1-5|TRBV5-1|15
CASSPGPISNQPQHF
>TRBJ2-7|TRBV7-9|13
CASSRGQIYEQYF
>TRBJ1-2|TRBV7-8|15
CASSLVGTANYGYTF
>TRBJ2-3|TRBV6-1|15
CASSEEVRALDTQYF
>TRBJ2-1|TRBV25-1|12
CASSPGTAEQFF
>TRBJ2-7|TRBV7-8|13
CASSLRGTYEQYF
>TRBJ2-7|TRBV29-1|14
CSVEGAFSGYEQYF
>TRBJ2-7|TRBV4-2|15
CASSQGQQSSYEQYF
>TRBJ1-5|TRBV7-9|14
CASSLIGRNQPQHF
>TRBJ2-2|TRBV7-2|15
CASSYDRGNTGELFF
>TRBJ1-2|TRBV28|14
CASSLSQVLYGYTF
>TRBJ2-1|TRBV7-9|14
CASLERERYNEQFF
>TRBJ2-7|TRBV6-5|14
CASSYSEGSYEQYF
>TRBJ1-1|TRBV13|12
CASTEGNTEAFF
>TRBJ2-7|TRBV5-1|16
CASSLEGLRSSYEQYF
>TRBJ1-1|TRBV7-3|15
CASSLVHRGAAEAFF
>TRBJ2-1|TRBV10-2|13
CASSEGPNNEQFF
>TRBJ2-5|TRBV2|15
CASSIRTSGQETQYF
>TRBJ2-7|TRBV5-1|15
CASSLSGLGPYEQYF
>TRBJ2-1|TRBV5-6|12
CASSSAWDEQFF
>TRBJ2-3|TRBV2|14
CASCSGYSTDTQYF
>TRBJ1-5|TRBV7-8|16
CASSDVRDRVNQPQHF
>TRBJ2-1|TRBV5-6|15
CASSLGQGAINEQFF
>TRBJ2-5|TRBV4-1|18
CASSQTPGSFSVKETQYF
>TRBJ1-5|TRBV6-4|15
CASSDLDRGNQPQHF
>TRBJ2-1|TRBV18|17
CASSPPFWASGSDEQFF
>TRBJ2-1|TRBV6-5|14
CASSSHQGAGEQFF
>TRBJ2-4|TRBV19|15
CASSSGTLAKNIQYF
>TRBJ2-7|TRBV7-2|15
CASSLRGSGVYEQYF
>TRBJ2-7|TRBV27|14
CASSLGAGSYEQYF
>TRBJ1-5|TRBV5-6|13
CASSFGSNQPQHF
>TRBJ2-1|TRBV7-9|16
CASSLVGTGTPDEQFF
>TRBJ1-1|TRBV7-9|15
CASSLGSPGGTEAFF
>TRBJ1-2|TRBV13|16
CASSLGPDRGGYGYTF
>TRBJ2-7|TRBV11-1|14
CASSLASGTREQYF
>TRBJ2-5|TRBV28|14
CASSSLAVQETQYF
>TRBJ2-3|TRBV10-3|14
CAISEGEGADTQYF
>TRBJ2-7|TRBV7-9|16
CASSLDVWGLTYEQYF
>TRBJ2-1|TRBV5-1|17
CASSVDPTGRSYNEQFF